The clone carrying this T cell receptor (beta chain) has just one count. Its antigen is still unknown. The data belong to a study of cytomegalovirus exposure and HLA in healthy donors. Study-level results: A missense variant in DCLRE1C was later tied to TCR beta V- and J-gene trimming. From TCR beta sequences, most subjects' HLA-A and HLA-B alleles were reportedly predicted accurately.

PCR primers comprised 60 Vbeta and 13 Jbeta primers. Assay: immunoSEQ multiplex PCR; the TCRdb copy retains only in-frame clones and omits some. The sample contains fewer than 180,000 clones, around 75% of which appear only once. Trimming cost V 4 bases and J 2 bases, with 15 bases left between them. Germline-derived CDR1 and CDR2 are SNHLY and FYNNEI. The CDR3 is made up of 16 amino acids. Sequenced sample: PBMCs. This clonotype was obtained from a human donor in good health. The V call is TRBV2, the J call TRBJ2-1; the D gene is possibly TRBD2 (6 bases). In nucleotides, the CDR3 is TGTGCCAGCAGTGGGGGGGTAGTCCAGGCCTACAATGAGCAGTTCTTC. It yields the protein CASSGGVVQAYNEQFF. The full variable domain, in which reference TRBV2 and TRBJ2-1 provide the parts outside the CDR3, is EPEVTQTPSHQVTQMGQEVILRCVPISNHLYFYWYRQILGQKVEFLVSFYNNEISEKSEIFDDQFSVERPDGSNFTLKIRSTKLEDSAMYFCASSGGVVQAYNEQFFGPGTRLTVL.